These T cell receptor beta chains were read from a single sample in a study of post-analysis software for immune sequencing data. MiXCR, run by TCRdb on the PCR reads, gives a single entry per CDR3 protein. The sample holds hundreds of thousands of distinct CDR3 sequences, 55% to 60% seen once. The sample comprised blood. The receptors stem from a girl aged 2 to 10 with multiple sclerosis. Each CDR3 is given with its conserved first and last residue. D genes are given only for firm matches. Clone size appears in some rows only: once, few, many, or a class for an expanded clone.

D gene: -
V gene: TRBV25-1
J gene: TRBJ1-6
clone size: -
CDR3 protein: CASSEGGLGNSPLHF
CDR3 DNA: TGTGCCAGCAGTGAAGGGGGGTTAGGTAATTCACCCCTCCACTTT

D gene: -
V gene: TRBV5-1
J gene: TRBJ2-7
clone size: few
CDR3 protein: CASSERGTYWGASYEQYF
CDR3 DNA: TGCGCCAGCAGCGAGCGAGGGACGTACTGGGGTGCCTCCTACGAGCAGTACTTC

D gene: -
V gene: TRBV7-2
J gene: TRBJ2-1
clone size: -
CDR3 protein: CASSLVNRDQQFF
CDR3 DNA: TGTGCCAGCAGCTTAGTCAACCGGGACCAGCAGTTCTTC

D gene: -
V gene: TRBV7-7
J gene: TRBJ2-1
clone size: few
CDR3 protein: CASSLNSAGDNEQFF
CDR3 DNA: TGTGCCAGCAGCTTAAATTCGGCAGGGGACAATGAGCAGTTCTTC

D gene: -
V gene: TRBV6-5
J gene: TRBJ1-1
clone size: -
CDR3 protein: CASSYKGSIRDTEAFF
CDR3 DNA: TGTGCCAGCAGTTACAAGGGGTCTATAAGGGACACTGAAGCTTTCTTT

D gene: -
V gene: TRBV14
J gene: TRBJ2-1
clone size: -
CDR3 protein: CASSVPGPYNEQFF
CDR3 DNA: TGTGCCAGCAGCGTCCCGGGACCATACAATGAGCAGTTCTTC

D gene: TRBD1
V gene: TRBV5-1
J gene: TRBJ1-1
clone size: few
CDR3 protein: CASETGGVGSTEAFF
CDR3 DNA: TGCGCCAGCGAGACAGGGGGCGTAGGGAGCACTGAAGCTTTCTTT

D gene: -
V gene: TRBV5-1
J gene: TRBJ2-3
clone size: -
CDR3 protein: CASNPGTRGTDTQYF
CDR3 DNA: TGCGCCAGCAATCCCGGGACGAGGGGCACAGATACGCAGTATTTT

D gene: -
V gene: TRBV5-5
J gene: TRBJ2-1
clone size: few
CDR3 protein: CASSNDRYEQFF
CDR3 DNA: TGTGCCAGCAGCAATGACAGATATGAGCAGTTCTTC

D gene: TRBD2
V gene: TRBV11-1
J gene: TRBJ2-1
clone size: -
CDR3 protein: CASSLAWGGSGSYNEQFF
CDR3 DNA: TGTGCCAGCAGCTTAGCTTGGGGGGGGAGCGGCTCCTACAATGAGCAGTTCTTC

D gene: -
V gene: TRBV6-1
J gene: TRBJ2-1
clone size: -
CDR3 protein: CASKEGQLYNEQFF
CDR3 DNA: TGTGCCAGCAAGGAGGGACAGCTCTACAATGAGCAGTTCTTC

D gene: -
V gene: TRBV21-1
J gene: TRBJ2-7
clone size: once
CDR3 protein: CASSKETYEQYF
CDR3 DNA: TGTGCCAGCAGCAAAGAAACCTACGAGCAGTACTTC

D gene: -
V gene: TRBV29-1
J gene: TRBJ2-5
clone size: -
CDR3 protein: CSVEGQVDGTQYF
CDR3 DNA: TGCAGCGTTGAAGGGCAGGTCGACGGGACCCAGTACTTC

D gene: -
V gene: TRBV6-1
J gene: TRBJ1-2
clone size: once
CDR3 protein: CASLRGSYGYTF
CDR3 DNA: TGTGCCAGCCTCCGGGGTAGCTATGGCTACACCTTC

D gene: -
V gene: TRBV29-1
J gene: TRBJ2-3
clone size: few
CDR3 protein: CSVPDGSLEGAQYF
CDR3 DNA: TGCAGCGTGCCCGACGGGAGCCTCGAAGGGGCGCAGTATTTT

D gene: -
V gene: TRBV18
J gene: TRBJ2-5
clone size: -
CDR3 protein: CASSLYTVKETQYF
CDR3 DNA: TGTGCCAGCTCACTTTACACAGTCAAAGAGACCCAGTACTTC

D gene: TRBD2
V gene: TRBV29-1
J gene: TRBJ2-1
clone size: -
CDR3 protein: CSVAARLALGEQFF
CDR3 DNA: TGCAGCGTTGCTGCGCGACTAGCTTTAGGGGAGCAGTTCTTC

D gene: -
V gene: TRBV27
J gene: TRBJ1-5
clone size: -
CDR3 protein: CASRIGWGAGQPQHF
CDR3 DNA: TGTGCCAGCAGAATTGGATGGGGGGCGGGACAGCCCCAGCATTTT

D gene: TRBD1
V gene: TRBV27
J gene: TRBJ2-7
clone size: few
CDR3 protein: CASSPGRGNEQYF
CDR3 DNA: TGTGCCAGCTCACCAGGCAGGGGGAACGAGCAGTACTTC

D gene: -
V gene: TRBV12-3/TRBV12-4
J gene: TRBJ2-1
clone size: few
CDR3 protein: CASSPSYEQFF
CDR3 DNA: TGTGCCAGCAGTCCCTCGTATGAGCAGTTCTTC

D gene: TRBD2
V gene: TRBV20-1
J gene: TRBJ2-7
clone size: -
CDR3 protein: CSARRAGLAGLTGHEQYF
CDR3 DNA: TGCAGTGCTCGCCGTGCGGGACTAGCGGGACTTACAGGCCACGAGCAGTACTTC

D gene: -
V gene: TRBV7-7
J gene: TRBJ2-5
clone size: -
CDR3 protein: CASSLEGAPQETQYF
CDR3 DNA: TGTGCCAGCAGCTTAGAAGGAGCGCCCCAAGAGACCCAGTACTTC

D gene: -
V gene: TRBV4-2
J gene: TRBJ2-1
clone size: once
CDR3 protein: CASSQDPGEGDEQFF
CDR3 DNA: TGTGCCAGCAGCCAAGACCCGGGAGAAGGCGATGAGCAGTTCTTC

D gene: -
V gene: TRBV6-2/TRBV6-3
J gene: TRBJ2-3
clone size: -
CDR3 protein: CASSQAPWGSGVDTQYF
CDR3 DNA: TGTGCCAGCAGTCAGGCCCCGTGGGGGTCGGGTGTAGATACGCAGTATTTT

D gene: TRBD2
V gene: TRBV11-2
J gene: TRBJ2-3
clone size: -
CDR3 protein: CASSLILKRGGRPDTQYF
CDR3 DNA: TGTGCCAGTAGCTTAATTCTGAAACGGGGGGGCCGCCCAGATACGCAGTATTTT

D gene: -
V gene: TRBV6-5
J gene: TRBJ2-1
clone size: -
CDR3 protein: CASSYSGRYNEQFF
CDR3 DNA: TGTGCCAGCAGTTACTCGGGGCGCTACAATGAGCAGTTCTTC

D gene: -
V gene: TRBV11-2
J gene: TRBJ2-4
clone size: -
CDR3 protein: CASSSIGTVQYF
CDR3 DNA: TGTGCCAGCAGCTCCATAGGGACCGTTCAGTACTTC

D gene: TRBD2
V gene: TRBV20-1
J gene: TRBJ2-3
clone size: -
CDR3 protein: CSARDGSSGSLVDTQYF
CDR3 DNA: TGCAGTGCTAGAGATGGTTCTAGCGGGAGTTTGGTAGATACGCAGTATTTT

D gene: TRBD1
V gene: TRBV6-5
J gene: TRBJ2-3
clone size: -
CDR3 protein: CASSYSGTVRSRRDTQYF
CDR3 DNA: TGTGCCAGCAGTTACTCCGGGACAGTTAGGAGTCGGCGAGATACGCAGTATTTT

D gene: -
V gene: TRBV6-2/TRBV6-3
J gene: TRBJ1-1
clone size: -
CDR3 protein: CASSRPLLNTEAFF
CDR3 DNA: TGTGCCAGCAGTAGACCCCTCTTGAACACTGAAGCTTTCTTT

D gene: TRBD1
V gene: TRBV5-5
J gene: TRBJ2-3
clone size: -
CDR3 protein: CASRRTGGTDTQYF
CDR3 DNA: TGTGCCAGCAGGCGGACAGGGGGCACAGATACGCAGTATTTT

D gene: TRBD2
V gene: TRBV6-1
J gene: TRBJ2-3
clone size: few
CDR3 protein: CASSPHAPAGMSTDTQYF
CDR3 DNA: TGTGCCAGCAGTCCGCACGCTCCAGCGGGGATGAGCACAGATACGCAGTATTTT

D gene: TRBD2
V gene: TRBV5-1
J gene: TRBJ2-3
clone size: -
CDR3 protein: CASSLVSSGRDTQYF
CDR3 DNA: TGCGCCAGCAGCTTGGTCTCTAGCGGGAGGGATACGCAGTATTTT

D gene: TRBD2
V gene: TRBV3-1
J gene: TRBJ2-3
clone size: once
CDR3 protein: CASSQVTSGATDTQYF
CDR3 DNA: TGTGCCAGCAGCCAAGTCACTAGCGGAGCCACAGATACGCAGTATTTT

D gene: TRBD2
V gene: TRBV7-2
J gene: TRBJ2-5
clone size: few
CDR3 protein: CASSSTGTSQETQYF
CDR3 DNA: TGTGCCAGCAGCTCCACGGGGACTAGCCAAGAGACCCAGTACTTC

D gene: -
V gene: TRBV12-3/TRBV12-4
J gene: TRBJ1-5
clone size: few
CDR3 protein: CASSWGRFNQPQHF
CDR3 DNA: TGTGCCAGCAGCTGGGGGCGTTTCAATCAGCCCCAGCATTTT

D gene: -
V gene: TRBV6-1
J gene: TRBJ1-2
clone size: once
CDR3 protein: CVSEHSYGYTF
CDR3 DNA: TGTGTCAGCGAGCACAGTTATGGCTACACCTTC

D gene: TRBD2
V gene: TRBV3-1
J gene: TRBJ2-5
clone size: -
CDR3 protein: CASSQIASGVETQYF
CDR3 DNA: TGTGCCAGCAGCCAAATAGCTAGCGGGGTGGAGACCCAGTACTTC

D gene: TRBD1
V gene: TRBV20-1
J gene: TRBJ2-1
clone size: -
CDR3 protein: CSATRGSDEQFF
CDR3 DNA: TGCAGTGCAACCAGGGGGTCCGATGAGCAGTTCTTC

D gene: TRBD2
V gene: TRBV10-3
J gene: TRBJ2-7
clone size: -
CDR3 protein: CAISGTGLAGEQYF
CDR3 DNA: TGTGCCATCAGTGGGACCGGACTAGCGGGTGAGCAGTACTTC

D gene: -
V gene: TRBV29-1
J gene: TRBJ2-3
clone size: -
CDR3 protein: CSVAEQGGSTDTQYF
CDR3 DNA: TGCAGCGTTGCGGAACAGGGGGGGAGCACAGATACGCAGTATTTT

D gene: -
V gene: TRBV11-2
J gene: TRBJ2-7
clone size: -
CDR3 protein: CASSRGTLSYEQYF
CDR3 DNA: TGTGCCAGCAGCCGAGGGACTTTGTCCTACGAGCAGTACTTC

D gene: -
V gene: TRBV20-1
J gene: TRBJ2-3
clone size: -
CDR3 protein: CSARVSSSTQYF
CDR3 DNA: TGCAGTGCTAGAGTTTCTAGCAGCACGCAGTATTTT

D gene: -
V gene: TRBV12-5
J gene: TRBJ2-5
clone size: -
CDR3 protein: CASGSPRWGGQETQYF
CDR3 DNA: TGTGCTAGTGGTTCCCCCCGGTGGGGCGGGCAAGAGACCCAGTACTTC

D gene: TRBD1
V gene: TRBV12-3/TRBV12-4
J gene: TRBJ2-7
clone size: -
CDR3 protein: CASSAQGASYEQYF
CDR3 DNA: TGTGCCAGCAGCGCTCAGGGGGCCAGCTACGAGCAGTACTTC

D gene: TRBD1
V gene: TRBV19
J gene: TRBJ2-5
clone size: -
CDR3 protein: CASSIGSGTGAETQYF
CDR3 DNA: TGTGCCAGTAGTATTGGTTCCGGGACAGGGGCAGAGACCCAGTACTTC

D gene: -
V gene: TRBV6-5
J gene: TRBJ2-7
clone size: few
CDR3 protein: CASSLATEGRTYEQYF
CDR3 DNA: TGTGCCAGCAGCCTCGCAACAGAAGGGCGGACCTACGAGCAGTACTTC

D gene: TRBD1
V gene: TRBV5-1
J gene: TRBJ2-5
clone size: -
CDR3 protein: CASSNDRGGQETQYF
CDR3 DNA: TGCGCCAGCAGCAATGACAGGGGCGGCCAAGAGACCCAGTACTTC

D gene: TRBD1
V gene: TRBV6-1
J gene: TRBJ1-5
clone size: -
CDR3 protein: CASSATDRGLYSNQPQHF
CDR3 DNA: TGTGCCAGCAGTGCCACAGACAGGGGCCTATATAGCAATCAGCCCCAGCATTTT

D gene: -
V gene: TRBV24-1
J gene: TRBJ2-3
clone size: few
CDR3 protein: CATRDSSTDTQYF
CDR3 DNA: TGTGCCACCAGGGACAGCAGCACAGATACGCAGTATTTT

D gene: -
V gene: TRBV12-3/TRBV12-4
J gene: TRBJ2-3
clone size: -
CDR3 protein: CASSLETGEGEDTQYF
CDR3 DNA: TGTGCCAGCAGTTTAGAGACAGGGGAGGGTGAAGATACGCAGTATTTT

D gene: -
V gene: TRBV2
J gene: TRBJ2-7
clone size: -
CDR3 protein: CASSERPGDEQYF
CDR3 DNA: TGTGCCAGCAGTGAACGACCGGGCGACGAGCAGTACTTC